This T cell receptor (beta chain) was profiled in a study of cytomegalovirus exposure and HLA in healthy donors. Overall study findings and caveats: Most subjects' HLA-A and HLA-B alleles were reportedly predicted from TCR beta sequences.

About this clone: Its antigen is not known.

The CDR3 is made up of 14 amino acids. Germline-derived CDR1 and CDR2 are SNHLY and FYNNEI. The V end lost 4 bases, the J end lost 3 bases, and 10 bases lay between the germline ends. Use of 60 Vbeta and 13 Jbeta primers characterized the PCR. Libraries were prepared by immunoSEQ multiplex PCR; TCRdb keeps only in-frame clonotypes and omits some of them. The table has 160,000 or so clones, approximately 79% seen once. Sequenced input: PBMCs. The sequence was collected from a woman in her forties in good health and CMV-seronegative. The V gene is TRBV2, the J gene TRBJ1-5; D gene ambiguous. The CDR3 loop reads CASSVEGPNQPQHF. CDR3 nucleotides: TGTGCCAGCAGTGTAGAGGGTCCCAATCAGCCCCAGCATTTT.